This T cell receptor (beta chain) was observed in a study of blood T cell repertoires in COVID-19. Study information: Both acute and convalescent COVID-19 samples were obtained from the United States, Italy and Spain. In each case, the material was cDNA or gDNA derived from T cells, B-cell-depleted T cells, or PBMCs.

Authors' methods: The authors estimated nucleated cell counts from reference gene primer amplification. The table came from immunoSEQ multiplex PCR; TCRdb's copy has only in-frame clones and leaves some out. The V and J calls and clone size were taken over from that table, and D and trimming were inferred from the DNA. The sample holds 150,000 or so clones, 65% to 90% seen once. Patients from Seattle were sampled longitudinally, starting during active infection. V lost 7 bases to trimming and J lost 5 bases; unmatched junction nucleotides: 7. CDR1 is SNHLY and CDR2 is FYNNEI in the germline V gene. The CDR3 loop spans 13 amino acids.

This TCR was sampled from a woman between 55 and 75 years old with COVID-19, enrolled during active disease. This chain joins TRBV2 and TRBJ1-2; 7 bases line up with TRBD1. Input material: peripheral blood. CDR3 region: CASISTGVYGYTF. The CDR3 DNA reads as TGTGCCAGCATTAGTACAGGGGTGTATGGCTACACCTTC.